The 9 T cell receptor beta chains below all came from one sample that was sequenced in a study of T-cell reconstitution after alpha-beta-depleted transplantation in children. Unique molecular identifiers were incorporated into the prepared TCRbeta library. Via MiXCR, TCRdb re-called the PCR reads, giving one row per CDR3 protein. The sample contains some 490,000 distinct CDR3 sequences, approximately 13% of which appear only once. Material: PBMCs from the stem cell graft donor, obtained from the stem cell graft. These receptors all stem from a human donor who donated a stem cell graft to a child with combined immunodeficiency.

The chain recombines TRBV3-1 with TRBJ2-1, with D tentatively TRBD1 or TRBD2 (6 bases each). The CDR3 covers 15 residues. V lost 0 bases and J 8 bases, leaving 14 bases between the germline ends. Germline CDR1 LGHDT, CDR2 YNNKEL (reference sequence). CDR3 sequence (DNA): TGTGCCAGCAGCCAAGATAGGGGGGAGGAAGATGAGCAGTTCTTC. Protein: CASSQDRGEEDEQFF.

The chain uses TRBV24-1 and TRBJ2-2, with 8 nucleotides matching TRBD1. The CDR3 consists of 16 residues. The germline gives CDR1 KGHDR, CDR2 SFDVKD. V lost 1 base and J lost 7; bases outside the gene matches: 7. CDR3 nucleotides: TGTGCCACCAGTGATTTTGGGCAGGGGGCCGGCGGGGAGCTGTTTTTT. The encoded protein is CATSDFGQGAGGELFF.

This clonotype turned up a few times. V gene TRBV6-6 combines with J gene TRBJ2-5; D may correspond to TRBD1 or TRBD2 (6 bases each). Between the trimmed V and J ends, which lost 9 bases and 5 bases, there was a span of 16 bases. The V gene's germline CDR1 is MNHNY and CDR2 SVGAGI (reference sequence). The CDR3 spans 13 residues. Here the CDR3 DNA reads TGTGCCAGTGGGGGGCCGGGGATGGAGACCCAGTACTTC. It translates to CASGGPGMETQYF.

The genes are TRBV20-1 and TRBJ2-7; 8 bases match TRBD2. This CDR3 is 17 amino acids long. Trimming cost V 1 base and J 2 bases; bases outside gene matches: 13. Germline V gene lookup returns CDR1 DFQATT and CDR2 SNEGSKA (reference sequence). The CDR3 sequence: CSARVGFGGGLPYEQYF. The CDR3 region has the DNA TGCAGTGCTAGAGTCGGCTTTGGCGGGGGGCTCCCCTACGAGCAGTACTTC.

In its sample, this clonotype was seen a few times. V is TRBV7-2 and J is TRBJ2-5; 7 positions agree with TRBD1. Germline V gene lookup returns CDR1 SGHTA and CDR2 FQGNSA. The CDR3 extends over 15 amino acids. J was trimmed by 5 bases and V by 0 bases; bases with no gene match: 6. CDR3 nucleotides: TGTGCCAGCAGCTTAGCGGAACAGGGGTGGGAGACCCAGTACTTC. It codes for CASSLAEQGWETQYF. The full variable domain, with the rest looked up from reference TRBV7-2 and TRBJ2-5, is GAGVSQSPSNKVTEKGKDVELRCDPISGHTALYWYRQSLGQGLEFLIYFQGNSAPDKSGLPSDRFSAERTGGSVSTLTIQRTQQEDSAVYLCASSLAEQGWETQYFGPGTRLLVL.

This clonotype has ten or more counts. This chain links TRBV6-5 with TRBJ2-5, with 8 bases aligning to TRBD2. The V and J ends lost 0 bases and 5 bases, in that order; junction bases with no gene match: 5. Germline V CDR1 and CDR2: MNHEY, SVGAGI. This CDR3 is 15 amino acids long. As DNA, the CDR3 is TGTGCCAGCAGTTACTCGGGACGGGAGGGGGAGACCCAGTACTTC. It specifies CASSYSGREGETQYF.

J is TRBJ2-2 and V is TRBV7-8; D gene uncertain. Per germline, CDR1 SGHVS and CDR2 FQNEAQ. Trimming stripped 4 bases from V and 9 bases from J, with 15 bases between. This CDR3 spans 14 amino acids. CDR3 sequence reads: CASSSIMGNRELFF. The CDR3 DNA sequence: TGTGCCAGCAGCTCAATCATGGGGAACCGGGAGCTGTTTTTT.

In this sample, this clonotype turned up a few times. The V call is TRBV24-1, the J call TRBJ2-5; D is uncertain. From germline, CDR1 is KGHDR and CDR2 SFDVKD. V was shortened by 4 bases and J by 5 bases, with 13 bases between the two germline ends. CDR3 length equals 14 residues. This CDR3 reads CATSDHVSLETQYF. The CDR3 bases are TGTGCCACCAGTGACCACGTCAGTCTGGAGACCCAGTACTTC.

This clonotype was found a few times. The gene calls are TRBV29-1 and TRBJ2-2; 7 bases map to TRBD2. V lost 0 bases, J lost 6 bases, and 4 bases stayed unmatched. This CDR3 spans 14 amino acids. Germline V CDR1 and CDR2: SQVTM, ANQGSEA. The chain's CDR3 is CSVEDRAGAGELFF. CDR3 in DNA: TGCAGCGTTGAAGATCGTGCGGGGGCCGGGGAGCTGTTTTTT.